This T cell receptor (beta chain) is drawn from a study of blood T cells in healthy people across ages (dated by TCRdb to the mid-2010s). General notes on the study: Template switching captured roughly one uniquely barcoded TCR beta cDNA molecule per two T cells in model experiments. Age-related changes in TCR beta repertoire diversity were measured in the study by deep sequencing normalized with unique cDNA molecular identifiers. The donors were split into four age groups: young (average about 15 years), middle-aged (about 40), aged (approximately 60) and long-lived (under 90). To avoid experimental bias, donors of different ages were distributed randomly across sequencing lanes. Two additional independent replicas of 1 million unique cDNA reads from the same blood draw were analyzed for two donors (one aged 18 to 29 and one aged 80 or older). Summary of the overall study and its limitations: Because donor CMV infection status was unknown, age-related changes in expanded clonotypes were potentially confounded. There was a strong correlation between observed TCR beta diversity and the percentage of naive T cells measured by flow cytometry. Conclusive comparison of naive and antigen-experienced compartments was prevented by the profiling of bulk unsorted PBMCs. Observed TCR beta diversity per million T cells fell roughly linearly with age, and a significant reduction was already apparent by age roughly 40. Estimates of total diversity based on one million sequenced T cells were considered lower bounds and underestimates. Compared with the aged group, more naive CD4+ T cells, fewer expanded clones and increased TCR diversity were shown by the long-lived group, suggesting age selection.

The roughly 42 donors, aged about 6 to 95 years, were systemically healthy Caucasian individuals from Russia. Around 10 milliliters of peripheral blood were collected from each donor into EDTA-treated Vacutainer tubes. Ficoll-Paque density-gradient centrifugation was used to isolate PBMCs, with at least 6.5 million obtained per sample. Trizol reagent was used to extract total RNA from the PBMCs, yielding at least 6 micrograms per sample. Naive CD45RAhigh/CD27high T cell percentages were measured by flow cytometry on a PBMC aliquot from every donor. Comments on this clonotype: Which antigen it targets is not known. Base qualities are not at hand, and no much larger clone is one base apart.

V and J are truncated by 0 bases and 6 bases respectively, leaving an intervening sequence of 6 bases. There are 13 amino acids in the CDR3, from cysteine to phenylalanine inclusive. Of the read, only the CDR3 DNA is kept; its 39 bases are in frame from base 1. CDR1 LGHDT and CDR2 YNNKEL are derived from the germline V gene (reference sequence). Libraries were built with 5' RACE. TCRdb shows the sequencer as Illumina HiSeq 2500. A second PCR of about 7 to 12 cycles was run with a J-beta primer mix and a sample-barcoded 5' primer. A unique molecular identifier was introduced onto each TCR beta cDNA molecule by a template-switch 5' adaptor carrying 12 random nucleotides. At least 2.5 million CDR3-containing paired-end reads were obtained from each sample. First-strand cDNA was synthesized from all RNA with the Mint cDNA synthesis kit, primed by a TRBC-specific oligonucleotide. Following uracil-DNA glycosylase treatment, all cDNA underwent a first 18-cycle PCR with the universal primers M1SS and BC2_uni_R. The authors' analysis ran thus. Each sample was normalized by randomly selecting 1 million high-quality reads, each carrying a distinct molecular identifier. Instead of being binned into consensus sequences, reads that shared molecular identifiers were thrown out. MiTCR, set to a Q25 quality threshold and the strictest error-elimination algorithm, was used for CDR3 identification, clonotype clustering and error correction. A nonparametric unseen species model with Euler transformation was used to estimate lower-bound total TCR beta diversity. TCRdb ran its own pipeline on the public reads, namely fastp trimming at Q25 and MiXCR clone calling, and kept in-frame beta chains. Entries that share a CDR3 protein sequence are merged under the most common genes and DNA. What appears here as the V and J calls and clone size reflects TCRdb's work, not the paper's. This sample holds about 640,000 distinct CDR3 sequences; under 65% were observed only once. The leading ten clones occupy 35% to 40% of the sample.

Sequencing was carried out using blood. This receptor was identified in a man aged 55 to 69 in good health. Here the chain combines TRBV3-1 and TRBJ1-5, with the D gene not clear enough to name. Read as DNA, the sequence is TGTGCCAGCAGCCAAGAAGGAAGTCAGCCCCAGCATTTT. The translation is CASSQEGSQPQHF.